This record looks at one T cell receptor (beta chain) sequence and its context. Its antigen is not identified. With 6 bases removed from V and 3 bases from J, the gap between germline ends came to 7 bases. The V gene's germline CDR1 is SGHNT and CDR2 YENEEA. The CDR3 totals 12 residues. The data originate from a study of identical twins. TCRdb re-called the 5' RACE reads with MiXCR, one entry per CDR3 protein. The sample includes 1.5 million to 2 million distinct CDR3 sequences, more than 30% of them seen just once. Study-wide points: A partial confounding effect on zero-insertion analyses could come from invariant MAIT and iNKT cells.

This chain joins TRBV11-3 and TRBJ2-3, with D hard to call. The clonotype was recovered from a newborn girl in good health. The sample consisted of cord blood. The CDR3 sequence is CASSHKTDTQYF. For the CDR3, the DNA is TGTGCCAGCAGTCATAAGACAGATACGCAGTATTTT.